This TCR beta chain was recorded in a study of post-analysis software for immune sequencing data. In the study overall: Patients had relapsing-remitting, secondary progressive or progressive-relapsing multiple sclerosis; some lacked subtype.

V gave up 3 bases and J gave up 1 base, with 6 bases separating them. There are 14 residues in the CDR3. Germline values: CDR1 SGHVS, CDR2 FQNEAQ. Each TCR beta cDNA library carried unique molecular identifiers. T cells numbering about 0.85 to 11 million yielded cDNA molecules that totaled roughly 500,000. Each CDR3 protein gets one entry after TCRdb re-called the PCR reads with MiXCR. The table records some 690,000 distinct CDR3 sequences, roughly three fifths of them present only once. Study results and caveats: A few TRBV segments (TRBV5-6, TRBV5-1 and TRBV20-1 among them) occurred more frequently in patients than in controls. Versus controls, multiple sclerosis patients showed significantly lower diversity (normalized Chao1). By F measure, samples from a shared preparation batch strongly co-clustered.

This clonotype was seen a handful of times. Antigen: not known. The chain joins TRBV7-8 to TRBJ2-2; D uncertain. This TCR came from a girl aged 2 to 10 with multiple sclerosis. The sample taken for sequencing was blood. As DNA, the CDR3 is TGTGCCAGCAGCTTGGTTGGGAACACCGGGGAGCTGTTTTTT. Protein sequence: CASSLVGNTGELFF.